This T cell receptor (beta chain) was observed in a study of blood T cell repertoires in COVID-19. Study-level background: From the United States, Italy and Spain came samples of acute and convalescent COVID-19. The analysed material was cDNA or gDNA that came from T cells, B-cell-depleted T cells, or PBMCs.

TCRdb's table, derived via immunoSEQ multiplex PCR, lists solely in-frame clones and lacks some. The sample has some 240,000 clones, 80% to 90% seen once. CDR3 length equals 15 residues. CDR1 is SEHNR, CDR2 FQNEAQ, per germline (reference sequence). Trimming cost V 2 bases and J 8 bases; bases outside gene matches: 11. The source of this sequence is a woman aged 40-49 years who had recovered from COVID-19. Specimen: peripheral blood. V gene TRBV7-9 combines with J gene TRBJ1-2; 7 bases map to TRBD1. The DNA of the CDR3 is TGTGCCAGCAGCTTAAGAGACGAGGGGGCTGGAGGCTACACCTTC. Amino acids: CASSLRDEGAGGYTF.